The entry that follows covers one T cell receptor beta chain sequence. Its matching antigen is unknown. This sample is part of a study of identical twins. General study results and limits: Among monozygotic twins, out-of-frame TCR alpha sharing exceeded what models predicted. Conclusions relied on cross-sectional statistical analysis, not following the same donors. When twins shared out-of-frame alpha sequences, those sequences had excess low generation probability.

V was pared by 1 base and J by 2 bases, with 12 bases between. The CDR3 is 15 residues long. CDR1 and CDR2 from the germline V gene are LGHDT and YNNKEL (reference sequence). A universal primer site arose from template switching, and cDNA bore unique molecular identifiers. A single record per CDR3 protein comes from TCRdb applying MiXCR to the 5' RACE reads. The sample lists a few hundred thousand distinct CDR3 sequences, around 15% occurring once. This sample also appeared in a second study, on yellow fever vaccine responses in identical twins.

The sequence was obtained from a young woman in good health. The rearrangement uses TRBV3-1 and TRBJ2-7, with D tentatively TRBD1 or TRBD2 (5 bases each). Specimen: CD4+ T cells sorted from blood. The CDR3 region is CASSQGRGATYEQYF. In nucleotides, the CDR3 is TGTGCCAGCAGCCAAGGTAGGGGAGCAACCTACGAGCAGTACTTC.